This entry describes one TCR beta chain. Its cognate antigen has yet to be identified. Base qualities are missing; no much larger clone stands one base away. Healthy HIV-negative adults with no recently reported acute infections or vaccinations were included as donors. Every donor was a Caucasian adult living in Nashville, Tennessee, USA. CD4+ T cells were enriched by magnetic negative selection, after which naive cells were positively selected on CD45RA and the negative fraction was taken as the memory subset. Blood was obtained by leukapheresis, after which PBMCs were separated by Ficoll-Histopaque density gradient centrifugation and cryopreserved in liquid nitrogen vapor phase. Analytical flow cytometry was used to check the purity and quantity of every magnetically sorted T cell population. Each sorted fraction had its genomic DNA isolated and then quantified by UV absorbance on a Nanodrop 2000c.

Using the deep immunoSEQ assay, TCR CDR3 regions were amplified from genomic DNA by multiplex PCR. Extracted genomic DNA from each cell subset was spread evenly across all wells of several immunoSEQ 96-well plates, with each plate serving as a replicate. For sorted subsets, around 0.2 ug genomic DNA, equal to 30,000 to 35,000 T cell genomes, was loaded into each replicate PCR. Purified libraries were measured with a Qubit 3.0 fluorometer, size-checked on a Bioanalyzer 2100, and measured again with the KAPA Library Quantification kit. Every immunoSEQ 96-well plate was sequenced on a separate single-read 150-cycle Illumina NextSeq 550 flow cell. Concerning the study's data processing: The immunoSEQ output contained only junctional sequences without quality scores, so filtering could not match that applied to full-length reads. Sequences were annotated with PyIR, a Python wrapper for IgBLAST v1.9, and V/J genes and CDR3 were assigned using IMGT germline references. Reads were removed for weak V/J assignments (E-value above 1e-6), missing CDR3, stop codons, out-of-frame junctions, or ambiguous translated residues. V3J clonotypes were defined by identical inferred V gene, J gene, and CDR3 amino acid sequence. To compute the percentage overlap between repertoires, the number of shared unique clonotypes was divided by the size of the smaller repertoire. Repertoire richness was assessed with RTK rarefaction, the Chao1 estimator, and Recon v2.1 estimates of unobserved clonotypes. For all TCRbeta clonotypes obtained by the gDNA method from a few donors, generation probabilities were computed with OLGA. This immuneACCESS table, as held by TCRdb, lists in-frame sequences with V and J called but not all clones. Of the missing ones, under half trace to an unresolved V gene in checked studies; the others have no known cause. V and J calls and clone size follow that table, whereas D and trimming were derived from the DNA. Counted in this sample were some 1.5 million clones; about 98% of them appeared once. The top ten clones comprise about 0.42% of the sample.

These data belong to a study of shared clonotypes between healthy human individuals (dated by TCRdb to about 2020). With regard to the full study: Two women and three men aged 18 to 49 years were included in the cohort. For each donor, CD4 naive and CD4 memory were each run on three plates, CD8 naive on two plates, and CD8 memory on one plate. To estimate repertoire size and how much clonotype sharing occurs between individuals, the study deeply sequenced the blood TCR repertoires of about five healthy adults. Libraries were prepared and TCR repertoires were sequenced by different laboratories using diverse techniques, in order to increase sequencing depth and limit assay-specific biases. Between about 0.94 and 10 billion PBMCs per donor were obtained by leukapheresis. General study outcomes and caveats: Only blood was sampled, and tissue TCR repertoires likely differ from those in blood. Because the study included a small number of donors, the genetic and exposure-history diversity represented was limited. Across a handful of donors, about 5% of naive CD4, more than 3% of naive CD8, around 2.1% of memory CD4, and 0.4% of memory CD8 clonotypes were shared. Compared with non-shared clonotypes, clonotypes shared by all four sorted-subset donors had higher generation probabilities. Rarefaction of sorted-subset datasets indicated incomplete sequencing despite the large sequencing depth. Naive subsets generally had larger estimated clonotype richness than memory subsets. Pairwise subsampling led to the expectation that sequencing depth would affect the degree of clonotype sharing among donors.

The CDR3 runs 14 amino acids, cysteine and phenylalanine included. Only CDR3 DNA remains: 42 bases, in frame from the first base. CDR1 and CDR2 (SNHLY, FYNNEI) derive from the germline V gene. Trimming takes 6 bases from V and 3 bases from J, and the germline ends sit 15 bases apart. This clonotype was sampled from a man younger than 40 in good health. Recombination connected TRBV2 to TRBJ2-7; the D gene is perhaps TRBD2, on 5 matching bases. The source material was naive CD4+ T cells sorted from blood. The cell subset or site tag for this specimen amounts to: CD45RA+ positively selected. The CDR3 region has the sequence CASSDLTRIYEQYF. At the DNA level, the sequence is TGTGCCAGCAGCGACCTCACTAGAATCTACGAGCAGTACTTC.